This TCR beta chain emerged from a study of blood T cell repertoires in COVID-19. The overall study: Acute-phase and convalescent COVID-19 samples originated in the United States, Italy and Spain. Sources were T cells, B-cell-depleted T cells, or PBMCs; the material itself was cDNA or gDNA.

Profiling relied on immunoSEQ multiplex PCR, and the TCRdb table lists in-frame clones only, not all of them. Counted here are a few hundred thousand clones, 80% to 85% occurring once; the ten biggest clones make up about 4.9%. Participants came from about two dozen US areas, aged roughly 18 to 95 years. Germline V gene sequence: CDR1 LNHDA, CDR2 SQIVND (reference sequence). Unmatched junction bases numbered 13, after V lost 3 bases and J lost 3 bases. CDR3 length: 18 amino acids. The rearrangement uses TRBV19 and TRBJ1-2; 10 bases map to TRBD1. The sequence came from a woman aged 45 to 65 who had recovered from COVID-19. Sequencing input: PBMCs or T cells enriched from blood (not recorded which). Here the CDR3 reads CASSMKGAAGQGYYGYTF. Here the CDR3 DNA reads TGTGCCAGTAGTATGAAGGGAGCCGCGGGACAGGGGTACTATGGCTACACCTTC.